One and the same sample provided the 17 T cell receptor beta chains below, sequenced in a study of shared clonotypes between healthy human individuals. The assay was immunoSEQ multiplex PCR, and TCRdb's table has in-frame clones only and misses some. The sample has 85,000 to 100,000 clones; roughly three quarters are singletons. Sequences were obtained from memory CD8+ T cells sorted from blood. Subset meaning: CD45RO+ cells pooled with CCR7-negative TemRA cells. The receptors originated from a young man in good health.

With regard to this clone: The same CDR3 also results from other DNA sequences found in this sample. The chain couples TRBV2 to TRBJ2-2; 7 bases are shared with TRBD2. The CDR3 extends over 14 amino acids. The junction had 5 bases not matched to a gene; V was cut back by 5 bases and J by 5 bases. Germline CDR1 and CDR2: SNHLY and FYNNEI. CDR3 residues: CASSLGGNTGELFF. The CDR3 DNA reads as TGTGCCAGCAGTTTGGGGGGGAATACCGGGGAGCTGTTTTTT.

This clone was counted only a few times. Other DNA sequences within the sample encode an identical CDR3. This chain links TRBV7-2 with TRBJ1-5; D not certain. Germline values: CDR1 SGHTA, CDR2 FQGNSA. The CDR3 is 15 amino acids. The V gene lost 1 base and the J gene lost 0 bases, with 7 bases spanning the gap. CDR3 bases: TGTGCCAGCAGCTTAGATTCGGGTAGCAATCAGCCCCAGCATTTT. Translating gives CASSLDSGSNQPQHF.

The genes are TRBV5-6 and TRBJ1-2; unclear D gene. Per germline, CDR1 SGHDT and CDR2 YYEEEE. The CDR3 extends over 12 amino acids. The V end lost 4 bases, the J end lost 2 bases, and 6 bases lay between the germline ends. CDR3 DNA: TGTGCCAGCAGCGCTTACAACTATGGCTACACCTTC. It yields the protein CASSAYNYGYTF.

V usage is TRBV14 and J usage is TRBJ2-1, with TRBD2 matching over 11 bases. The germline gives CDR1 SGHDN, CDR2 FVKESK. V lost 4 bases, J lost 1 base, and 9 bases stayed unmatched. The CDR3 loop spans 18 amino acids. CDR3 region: CASSPSPGLAVSYNEQFF. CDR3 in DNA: TGTGCCAGCAGCCCTTCTCCGGGACTAGCGGTATCCTACAATGAGCAGTTCTTC.

The CDR3 is CASITGGYRNTIYF. The CDR3 nucleotides are TGCGCCAGCATTACAGGGGGATACAGAAACACCATATATTTT. The chain has TRBV5-1 and TRBJ1-3; 8 positions agree with TRBD1. Germline CDR1 and CDR2: SGHRS and YFSETQ. The CDR3 loop spans 14 amino acids. With 6 bases clipped from V and 5 bases from J, the junction kept 7 bases outside the gene matches.

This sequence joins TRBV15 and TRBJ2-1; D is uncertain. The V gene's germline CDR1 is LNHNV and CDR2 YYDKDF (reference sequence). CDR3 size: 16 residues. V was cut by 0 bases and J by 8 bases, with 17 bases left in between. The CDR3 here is CATSRDSKRAEYEQFF. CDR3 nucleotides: TGTGCCACCAGCAGAGATAGCAAGCGAGCTGAATATGAGCAGTTCTTC.

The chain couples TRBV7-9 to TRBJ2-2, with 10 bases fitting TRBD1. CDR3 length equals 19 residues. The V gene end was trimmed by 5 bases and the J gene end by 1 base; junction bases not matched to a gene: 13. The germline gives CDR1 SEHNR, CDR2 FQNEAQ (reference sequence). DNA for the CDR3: TGTGCCAGCAGCCCGAAGACAGGGGGCCTGGGTGTGAACACCGGGGAGCTGTTTTTT. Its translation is CASSPKTGGLGVNTGELFF.

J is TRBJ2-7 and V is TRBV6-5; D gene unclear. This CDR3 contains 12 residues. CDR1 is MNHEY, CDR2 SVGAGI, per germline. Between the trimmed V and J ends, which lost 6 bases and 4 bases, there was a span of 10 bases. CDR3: CASRDGGYEQYF. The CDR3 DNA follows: TGTGCCAGCAGGGACGGCGGTTACGAGCAGTACTTC.

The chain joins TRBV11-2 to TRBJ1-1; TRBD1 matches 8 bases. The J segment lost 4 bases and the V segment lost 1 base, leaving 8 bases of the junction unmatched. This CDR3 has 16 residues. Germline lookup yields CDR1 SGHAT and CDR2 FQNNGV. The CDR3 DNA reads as TGTGCCAGCAGCTTAGCCCAGGGGGCGAAGGGCACTGAAGCTTTCTTT. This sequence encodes CASSLAQGAKGTEAFF.

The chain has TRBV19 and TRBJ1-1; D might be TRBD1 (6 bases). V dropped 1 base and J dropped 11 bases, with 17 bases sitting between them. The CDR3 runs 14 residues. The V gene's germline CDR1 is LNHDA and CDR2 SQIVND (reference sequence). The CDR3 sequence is CASSIVRQAAQAFF. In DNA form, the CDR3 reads TGTGCCAGTAGTATAGTACGACAGGCCGCCCAGGCTTTCTTT.

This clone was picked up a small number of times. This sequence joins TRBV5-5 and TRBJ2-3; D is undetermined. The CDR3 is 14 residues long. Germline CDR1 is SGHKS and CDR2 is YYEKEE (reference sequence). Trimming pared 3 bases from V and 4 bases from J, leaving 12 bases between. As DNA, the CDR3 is TGTGCCAGCAGCTCCACGCAGCTCCCAGATACGCAGTATTTT. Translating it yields CASSSTQLPDTQYF.

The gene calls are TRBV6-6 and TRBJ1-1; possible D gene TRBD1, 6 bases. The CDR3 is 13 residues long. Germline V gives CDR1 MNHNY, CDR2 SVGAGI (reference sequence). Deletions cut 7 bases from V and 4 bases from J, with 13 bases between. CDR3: CASTRIGGTEAFF. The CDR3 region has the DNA TGTGCCAGCACCAGAATAGGGGGCACTGAAGCTTTCTTT.

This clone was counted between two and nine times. The CDR3 sequence is CASSVNREGHEQFF. CDR3 coding DNA: TGTGCCAGCAGTGTCAACAGGGAAGGGCATGAGCAGTTCTTC. The rearrangement links TRBV6-4 to TRBJ2-1, with D possibly TRBD1 on 6 matching bases. CDR1 MRHNA and CDR2 SNTAGT come from the germline V gene. The germline V and J ends were trimmed by 4 bases and 8 bases, with 15 bases remaining between them. This CDR3 is built from 14 residues.

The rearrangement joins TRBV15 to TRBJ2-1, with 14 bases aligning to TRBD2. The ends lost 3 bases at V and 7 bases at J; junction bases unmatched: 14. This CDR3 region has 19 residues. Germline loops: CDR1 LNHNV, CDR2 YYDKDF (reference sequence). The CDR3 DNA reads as TGTGCCACCAGCAGCCCGGGACTAGCGGGAGTTGGGGTCGGGAATGAGCAGTTCTTC. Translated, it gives CATSSPGLAGVGVGNEQFF.

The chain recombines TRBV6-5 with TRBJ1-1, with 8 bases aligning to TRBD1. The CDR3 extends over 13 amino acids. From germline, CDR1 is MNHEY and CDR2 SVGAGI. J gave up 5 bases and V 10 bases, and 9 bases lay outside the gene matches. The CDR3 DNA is TGTGCCACCAGGACAGGGCTTATGACTGAAGCTTTCTTT. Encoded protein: CATRTGLMTEAFF.

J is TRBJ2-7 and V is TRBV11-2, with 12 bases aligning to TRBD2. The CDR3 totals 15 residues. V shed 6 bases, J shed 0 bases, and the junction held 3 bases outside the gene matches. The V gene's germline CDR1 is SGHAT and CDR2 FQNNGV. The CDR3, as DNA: TGTGCCAGCAGGCAGACTAGCGGGAGCTCCTACGAGCAGTACTTC. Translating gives CASRQTSGSSYEQYF.

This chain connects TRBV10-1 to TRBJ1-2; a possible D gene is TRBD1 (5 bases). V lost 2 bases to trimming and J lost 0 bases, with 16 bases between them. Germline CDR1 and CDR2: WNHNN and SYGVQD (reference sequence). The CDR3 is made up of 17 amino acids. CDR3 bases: TGCGCCAGCAGTGAGGCTATGGTCGGACACTCTAACTATGGCTACACCTTC. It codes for CASSEAMVGHSNYGYTF.